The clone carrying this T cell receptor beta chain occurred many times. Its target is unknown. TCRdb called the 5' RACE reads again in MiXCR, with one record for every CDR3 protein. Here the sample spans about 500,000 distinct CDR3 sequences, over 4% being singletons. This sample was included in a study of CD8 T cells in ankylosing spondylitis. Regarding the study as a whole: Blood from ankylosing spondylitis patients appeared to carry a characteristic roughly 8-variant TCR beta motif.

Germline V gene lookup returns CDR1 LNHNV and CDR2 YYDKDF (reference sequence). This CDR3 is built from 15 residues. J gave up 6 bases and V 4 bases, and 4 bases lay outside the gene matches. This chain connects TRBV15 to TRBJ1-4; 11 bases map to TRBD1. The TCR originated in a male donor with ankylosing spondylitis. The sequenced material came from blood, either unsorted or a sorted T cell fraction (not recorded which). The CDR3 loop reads CATSTWGQGDEKLFF. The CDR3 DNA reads TGTGCCACCAGCACCTGGGGACAGGGGGATGAAAAACTGTTTTTT. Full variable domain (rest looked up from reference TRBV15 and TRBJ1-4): DAMVIQNPRYQVTQFGKPVTLSCSQTLNHNVMYWYQQKSSQAPKLLFHYYDKDFNNEADTPDNFQSRRPNTSFCFLDIRSPGLGDTAMYLCATSTWGQGDEKLFFGSGTQLSVL.